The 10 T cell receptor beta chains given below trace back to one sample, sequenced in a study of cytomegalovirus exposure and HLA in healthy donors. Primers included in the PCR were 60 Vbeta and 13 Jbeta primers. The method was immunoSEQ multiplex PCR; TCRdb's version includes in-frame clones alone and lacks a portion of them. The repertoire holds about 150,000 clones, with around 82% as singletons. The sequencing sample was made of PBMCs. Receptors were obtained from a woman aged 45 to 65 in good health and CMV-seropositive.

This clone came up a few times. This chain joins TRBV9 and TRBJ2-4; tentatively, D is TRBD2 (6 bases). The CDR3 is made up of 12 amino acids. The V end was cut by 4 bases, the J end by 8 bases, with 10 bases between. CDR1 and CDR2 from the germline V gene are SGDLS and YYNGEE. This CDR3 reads CASSPREDIQYF. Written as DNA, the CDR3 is TGTGCCAGCAGCCCGAGGGAGGACATTCAGTACTTC.

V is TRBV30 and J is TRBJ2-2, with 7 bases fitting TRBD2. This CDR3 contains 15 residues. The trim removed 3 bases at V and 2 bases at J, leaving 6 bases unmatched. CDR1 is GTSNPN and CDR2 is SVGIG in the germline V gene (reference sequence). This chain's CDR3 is CAWRGRGVNTGELFF. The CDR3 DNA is TGTGCCTGGAGGGGACGGGGGGTTAACACCGGGGAGCTGTTTTTT.

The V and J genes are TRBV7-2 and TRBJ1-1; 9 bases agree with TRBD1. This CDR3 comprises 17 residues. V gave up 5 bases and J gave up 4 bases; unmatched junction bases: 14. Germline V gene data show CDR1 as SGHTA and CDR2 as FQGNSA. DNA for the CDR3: TGTGCCAGCAGCCCAGGGGGGACAGGGAATCGGGGCACTGAAGCTTTCTTT. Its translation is CASSPGGTGNRGTEAFF.

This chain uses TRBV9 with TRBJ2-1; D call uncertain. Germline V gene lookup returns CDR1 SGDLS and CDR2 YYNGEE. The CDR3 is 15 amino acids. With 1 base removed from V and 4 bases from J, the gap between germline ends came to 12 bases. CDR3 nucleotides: TGTGCCAGCAGCGTATCGGGTGCCGATTACAATGAGCAGTTCTTC. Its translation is CASSVSGADYNEQFF. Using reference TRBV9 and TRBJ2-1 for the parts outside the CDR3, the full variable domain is DSGVTQTPKHLITATGQRVTLRCSPRSGDLSVYWYQQSLDQGLQFLIQYYNGEERAKGNILERFSAQQFPDLHSELNLSSLELGDSALYFCASSVSGADYNEQFFGPGTRLTVL.

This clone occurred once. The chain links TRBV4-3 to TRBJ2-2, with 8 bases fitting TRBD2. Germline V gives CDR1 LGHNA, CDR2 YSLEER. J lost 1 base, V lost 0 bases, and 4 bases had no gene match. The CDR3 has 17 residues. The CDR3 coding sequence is TGCGCCAGCAGCCAAGAATTTGCGGGGGGGAACACCGGGGAGCTGTTTTTT. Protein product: CASSQEFAGGNTGELFF.

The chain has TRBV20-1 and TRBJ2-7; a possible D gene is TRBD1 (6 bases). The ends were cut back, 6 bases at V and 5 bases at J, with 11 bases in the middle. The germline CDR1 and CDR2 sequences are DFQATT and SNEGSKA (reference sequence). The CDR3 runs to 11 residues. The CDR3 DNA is TGCAGTGCCTATGAGGGGGACGAGCAGTACTTC. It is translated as CSAYEGDEQYF.

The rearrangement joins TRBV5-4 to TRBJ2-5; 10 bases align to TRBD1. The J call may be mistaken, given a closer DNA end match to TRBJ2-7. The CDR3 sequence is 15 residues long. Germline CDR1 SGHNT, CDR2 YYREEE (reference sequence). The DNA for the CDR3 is TGTGCCAGCAGTCGCGATGGGACAGGGGCCTACGAGCAGTACTTC. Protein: CASSRDGTGAYEQYF.

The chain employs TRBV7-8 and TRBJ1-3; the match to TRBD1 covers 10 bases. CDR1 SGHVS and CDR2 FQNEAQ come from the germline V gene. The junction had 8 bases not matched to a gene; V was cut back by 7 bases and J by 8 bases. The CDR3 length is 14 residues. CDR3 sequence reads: CASISTGGEDTIYF. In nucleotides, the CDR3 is TGTGCCAGCATCTCGACAGGGGGCGAGGACACCATATATTTT.

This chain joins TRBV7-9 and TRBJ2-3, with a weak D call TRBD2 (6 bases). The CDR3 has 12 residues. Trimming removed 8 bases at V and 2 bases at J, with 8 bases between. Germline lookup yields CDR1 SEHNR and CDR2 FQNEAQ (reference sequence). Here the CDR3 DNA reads TGTGCCAGCTCGGGGGACACAGATACGCAGTATTTT. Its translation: CASSGDTDTQYF.

The CDR3 here is CASSGQQGLNQPQHF. CDR3 coding DNA: TGTGCCAGCAGTGGACAACAGGGGTTGAATCAGCCCCAGCATTTT. The rearrangement uses TRBV6-1 and TRBJ1-5; 7 positions agree with TRBD1. V shed 4 bases, J shed 4 bases, and the junction held 7 bases outside the gene matches. The CDR3 length is 15 residues. CDR1 MNHNS and CDR2 SASEGT come from the germline V gene.